This T cell receptor beta chain derives from a study of T cells in Graves' hyperthyroidism and ophthalmopathy. A few counts support this clonotype. CDR1 is SEHNR, CDR2 FQNEAQ, per germline (reference sequence). CDR3 length: 15 residues. Germline trimming cut 5 bases from V and 5 bases from J; bases unmatched to any gene: 8. RNA transcripts served as the template for amplifying TCR beta CDR3 regions. The HTBI primer set was used in a first-round RT-PCR of the TCR CDR3. TCRdb itself ran the multiplex PCR reads through MiXCR, one entry per CDR3 protein. The table records under 250,000 distinct CDR3 sequences, roughly 17% of them present only once.

The sequence came from a woman aged 45 to 65 with Graves' hyperthyroidism. Sequencing was carried out using blood. The gene calls are TRBV7-9 and TRBJ2-5; TRBD1 agrees at 10 bases. The CDR3 nucleotides read TGTGCCAGCAGCCACCCGACAGGGGGCGCCGAGACCCAGTACTTC. It encodes CASSHPTGGAETQYF.